These 4 T cell receptor beta chains came from one sample sequenced in a study of blood T cell repertoires in COVID-19. Sequencing used immunoSEQ multiplex PCR; TCRdb keeps in-frame clones, though not all of them. The sample shows around 140,000 clones, 81% of them seen only once. The specimen sequenced was peripheral blood. Every receptor here comes from a woman aged 55-69 years with active or convalescent COVID-19.

There are a few counts of this clone. The gene calls are TRBV10-3 and TRBJ1-1; D unclear. Germline CDR1 is ENHRY and CDR2 is SYGVKD. V shed 4 bases and J shed 7 bases, with 10 bases lying between them. The CDR3 totals 12 residues. The CDR3 DNA is TGTGCCATCAGTGGGGTTTCGGGTGAAGCTTTCTTT. This translates into CAISGVSGEAFF.

The V gene is TRBV6-6, the J gene TRBJ2-2, with 7 nucleotides matching TRBD1. The CDR3 is made up of 15 amino acids. J gave up 4 bases and V 5 bases, and 7 bases lay outside the gene matches. Germline assignment: CDR1 MNHNY and CDR2 SVGAGI (reference sequence). This CDR3 is CASSPRQGTTGELFF. The CDR3 bases are TGTGCCAGCAGTCCACGACAGGGTACCACCGGGGAGCTGTTTTTT.

The chain carries TRBV5-6 and TRBJ2-1, with 11 bases fitting TRBD2. After removal of 6 bases from V and 8 bases from J, the junction contained 13 bases not matched to a gene. The CDR3 is 16 amino acids. CDR1 is SGHDT and CDR2 is YYEEEE in the germline V gene. CDR3 region: CASTPGLAAAGYEQFF. The DNA of the CDR3 is TGTGCCAGCACCCCGGGACTAGCGGCCGCGGGCTATGAGCAGTTCTTC.

The rearrangement uses TRBV9 and TRBJ2-1; TRBD2 matches 9 bases. This CDR3 contains 15 residues. CDR1 SGDLS and CDR2 YYNGEE come from the germline V gene. V shed 0 bases and J 7 bases; nucleotides not matched to a gene: 5. CDR3 protein: CASSVVGGGANEQFF. CDR3 sequence (DNA): TGTGCCAGCAGCGTAGTTGGCGGGGGGGCGAATGAGCAGTTCTTC. Together with reference TRBV9 and TRBJ2-1, the CDR3 gives the full variable domain: DSGVTQTPKHLITATGQRVTLRCSPRSGDLSVYWYQQSLDQGLQFLIQYYNGEERAKGNILERFSAQQFPDLHSELNLSSLELGDSALYFCASSVVGGGANEQFFGPGTRLTVL.